What follows are 26 T cell receptor beta chains derived from one specimen sequenced in a study of blood T cell repertoires in COVID-19. Sequencing was performed with immunoSEQ multiplex PCR; in TCRdb, only in-frame clones are kept and a portion is missing. Here the sample spans approximately 300,000 clones, more than 70% being singletons. Sequencing was performed on peripheral blood. These receptors all stem from a woman aged 45 to 65 with acute or convalescent COVID-19.

The gene calls are TRBV24-1 and TRBJ2-1; D remains unclear. The germline CDR1 and CDR2 sequences are KGHDR and SFDVKD. V was shortened by 3 bases and J by 5 bases, with 10 bases between the two germline ends. The CDR3 consists of 14 residues. The CDR3, as DNA: TGTGCCACCAGTGATCCCAGGATTCACAATGAGCAGTTCTTC. Encoded protein: CATSDPRIHNEQFF.

This clone was picked up a small number of times. The chain combines TRBV18 with TRBJ2-7, with D uncertain. There are 14 residues in the CDR3. Germline CDR1 is KGHSH and CDR2 is LQKENI. V dropped 2 bases and J dropped 2 bases, with 10 bases sitting between them. As DNA, the CDR3 is TGTGCCAGCTCACCATCTACACAGACCTACGAGCAGTACTTC. Encoded protein: CASSPSTQTYEQYF.

The chain has TRBV25-1 and TRBJ2-5; D perhaps matches TRBD2 (6 bases). The V gene lost 0 bases and the J gene lost 4 bases, with 12 bases spanning the gap. CDR1 and CDR2 (germline): MGHDK, SYGVNS. This CDR3 region has 15 residues. This CDR3 reads CASSEYNMGGETQYF. CDR3 DNA: TGTGCCAGCAGTGAATATAATATGGGGGGAGAGACCCAGTACTTC.

This sequence joins TRBV5-6 and TRBJ1-2, with 7 bases fitting TRBD1. In germline, CDR1 is SGHDT, CDR2 YYEEEE. This CDR3 region has 15 residues. V dropped 1 base and J dropped 4; count of bases not matched to a gene: 7. CDR3 residues: CASSLIRQGPYGYTF. The CDR3 DNA follows: TGTGCCAGCAGCTTGATACGACAGGGCCCCTATGGCTACACCTTC. Complete variable domain (other parts from reference TRBV5-6 and TRBJ1-2): DAGVTQSPTHLIKTRGQQVTLRCSPKSGHDTVSWYQQALGQGPQFIFQYYEEEERQRGNFPDRFSGHQFPNYSSELNVNALLLGDSALYLCASSLIRQGPYGYTFGSGTRLTVV.

The V and J genes are TRBV2 and TRBJ2-5, with TRBD2 matching over 9 bases. V gave up 4 bases and J gave up 4 bases; unmatched junction bases: 4. The length of the CDR3 is 14 residues. The V gene's germline CDR1 is SNHLY and CDR2 FYNNEI. The CDR3 coding sequence is TGTGCCAGCAGTGGGGGACTAGCCTCAGAGACCCAGTACTTC. Protein product: CASSGGLASETQYF.

The chain is built from TRBV19 and TRBJ2-1, with a tentative D call TRBD2 (6 bases). The CDR3 sequence is 13 residues long. Germline V CDR1 and CDR2: LNHDA, SQIVND (reference sequence). V was cut by 1 base and J by 12 bases, with 13 bases left in between. The CDR3 spells CASSIGGGNMQFF. In nucleotides, the CDR3 is TGTGCCAGTAGTATAGGAGGCGGGAATATGCAGTTCTTC.

This clone has a single count. The chain couples TRBV6-5 to TRBJ1-1, with D perhaps TRBD1 (5 bases). This CDR3 has 15 amino acids. Germline assignment: CDR1 MNHEY and CDR2 SVGAGI. The V gene lost 6 bases and the J gene lost 1 base, with 15 bases spanning the gap. The CDR3 sequence is CASRPEQVRNTEAFF. The CDR3 DNA follows: TGTGCCAGCAGGCCCGAACAGGTACGGAACACTGAAGCTTTCTTT.

The V gene is TRBV18, the J gene TRBJ2-3; a possible D gene is TRBD1 (7 bases). The germline CDR1 and CDR2 sequences are KGHSH and LQKENI. This CDR3 is built from 15 residues. With 3 bases removed from V and 4 bases from J, the gap between germline ends came to 14 bases. The CDR3 nucleotides read TGTGCCAGCTCACCTCAGGGGGGACCTCCAGATACGCAGTATTTT. This codes for CASSPQGGPPDTQYF.

This clone was recorded only once. Because the CDR3's place on the DNA is in doubt, the DNA is left out and the CDR3 is given as listed by TCRdb. V usage is TRBV27 and J usage is TRBJ2-5; no DNA check was done on the table's D call, TRBD1. CDR1 is MNHEY, CDR2 SMNVEV, per germline (reference sequence). The CDR3 extends over 14 residues, inclusive of both ends. CDR3 region: CASSTSGQGETQYF.

The gene calls are TRBV5-6 and TRBJ1-5; D gene unclear. The germline V gene encodes CDR1 SGHDT and CDR2 YYEEEE. Trimming pared 0 bases from V and 3 bases from J, leaving 19 bases between. This CDR3 has 18 amino acids. The CDR3 DNA reads as TGTGCCAGCAGCTTGGGTATTCGCGGCCCGGAGATCAATCAGCCCCAGCATTTT. Protein sequence: CASSLGIRGPEINQPQHF.

The rearrangement links TRBV4-2 to TRBJ2-3, with 8 bases identical to TRBD2. Germline CDR1 and CDR2: LGHNA and YNFKEQ. V trimming: 0 bases; J trimming: 1 base; junction bases outside the gene matches: 12. The CDR3 is 19 amino acids. As DNA, the CDR3 is TGTGCCAGCAGCCAAGATCTTGATTCCGCAGCGGGGGGCACAGATACGCAGTATTTT. It codes for CASSQDLDSAAGGTDTQYF.

Regarding this clone: Other DNA sequences within the sample encode an identical CDR3. The chain recombines TRBV19 with TRBJ2-5; D is unclear. Between the trimmed V and J ends, which lost 3 bases and 4 bases, there was a span of 12 bases. The CDR3 runs to 14 residues. CDR1 is LNHDA, CDR2 SQIVND, per germline (reference sequence). CDR3 region: CASSIDTPGETQYF. CDR3 coding DNA: TGTGCCAGTAGTATCGACACCCCCGGAGAGACCCAGTACTTC. The variable domain in full, with the rest retrieved from reference TRBV19 and TRBJ2-5, is DGGITQSPKYLFRKEGQNVTLSCEQNLNHDAMYWYRQDPGQGLRLIYYSQIVNDFQKGDIAEGYSVSREKKESFPLTVTSAQKNPTAFYLCASSIDTPGETQYFGPGTRLLVL.

Note on this clone: The same CDR3 also results from other DNA sequences found in this sample. The chain links TRBV9 to TRBJ2-3, with D hard to call. Trimming took off 0 bases at V and 0 bases at J, with 8 bases between the two ends. There are 15 residues in the CDR3. Germline CDR1 and CDR2: SGDLS and YYNGEE. In DNA form, the CDR3 reads TGTGCCAGCAGCGTAGATACAGCTAGCACAGATACGCAGTATTTT. Residues: CASSVDTASTDTQYF. Based on the CDR3 plus reference TRBV9 and TRBJ2-3, the full variable domain is DSGVTQTPKHLITATGQRVTLRCSPRSGDLSVYWYQQSLDQGLQFLIQYYNGEERAKGNILERFSAQQFPDLHSELNLSSLELGDSALYFCASSVDTASTDTQYFGPGTRLTVL.

The chain has TRBV18 and TRBJ2-7, with 8 bases fitting TRBD1. The J segment lost 5 bases and the V segment lost 6 bases, leaving 3 bases of the junction unmatched. The CDR3 length is 12 residues. Germline V gene data show CDR1 as KGHSH and CDR2 as LQKENI. CDR3 coding DNA: TGTGCCAGCTCCCAGGACAGGGACGAGCAGTACTTC. This sequence encodes CASSQDRDEQYF.

This CDR3 reads CSSSQDTQYF. The CDR3 DNA reads TGCAGCTCCTCTCAGGATACGCAGTATTTT. The genes are TRBV29-1 and TRBJ2-3; no definite D call. This CDR3 comprises 10 residues. V dropped 8 bases and J dropped 6 bases, with 9 bases sitting between them. CDR1 is SQVTM and CDR2 is ANQGSEA in the germline V gene.

This chain links TRBV5-1 with TRBJ2-1, with 11 bases that match TRBD2. Trimming at V came to 1 base and at J to 7 bases, leaving 7 bases not matched to a gene. There are 16 residues in the CDR3. Germline CDR1 SGHRS, CDR2 YFSETQ. In DNA, the CDR3 is TGCGCCAGCAGCTTGAAGGCTAGCGGGGGGTTAAATGAGCAGTTCTTC. As protein: CASSLKASGGLNEQFF.

The chain employs TRBV9 and TRBJ1-1; D gene ambiguous. This CDR3 is 13 amino acids long. V was clipped by 3 bases and J by 0 bases, with 6 bases between them. CDR1 is SGDLS, CDR2 YYNGEE, per germline. CDR3 bases: TGTGCCAGCAGCGGCGGCGTGAACACTGAAGCTTTCTTT. Amino acid sequence: CASSGGVNTEAFF.

This chain connects TRBV15 to TRBJ2-3; a possible D gene is TRBD1 (6 bases). Germline CDR1 LNHNV, CDR2 YYDKDF (reference sequence). The CDR3 extends over 17 amino acids. V was trimmed by 5 bases and J by 2 bases, leaving 20 bases between them. The CDR3, as DNA: TGTGCCACCAGCGGGGCCCTATTCGGGGACACCACAGATACGCAGTATTTT. Its translation: CATSGALFGDTTDTQYF. Combining the CDR3 with reference TRBV15 and TRBJ2-3 gives the whole variable domain DAMVIQNPRYQVTQFGKPVTLSCSQTLNHNVMYWYQQKSSQAPKLLFHYYDKDFNNEADTPDNFQSRRPNTSFCFLDIRSPGLGDTAMYLCATSGALFGDTTDTQYFGPGTRLTVL.

This chain uses TRBV7-2 with TRBJ2-7, with D perhaps matching TRBD1 (5 bases). V was clipped by 3 bases and J by 4 bases, with 10 bases between them. Germline V lookup: CDR1 SGHTA, CDR2 FQGNSA. The CDR3 runs to 13 residues. This CDR3 is CASSLARDYEQYF. The CDR3 DNA sequence: TGTGCCAGCAGCTTGGCCAGGGATTACGAGCAGTACTTC. The full variable domain, rest sourced from reference TRBV7-2 and TRBJ2-7, is GAGVSQSPSNKVTEKGKDVELRCDPISGHTALYWYRQSLGQGLEFLIYFQGNSAPDKSGLPSDRFSAERTGGSVSTLTIQRTQQEDSAVYLCASSLARDYEQYFGPGTRLTVT.

The rearrangement joins TRBV2 to TRBJ2-1, with no clear D. CDR3 size: 16 residues. The germline V gene encodes CDR1 SNHLY and CDR2 FYNNEI. The V gene lost 6 bases and the J gene lost 0 bases, with 15 bases spanning the gap. CDR3 DNA: TGTGCCAGCAGGCCGCTCCTAGGCCCCTCCTACAATGAGCAGTTCTTC. It specifies CASRPLLGPSYNEQFF.

The rearrangement joins TRBV29-1 to TRBJ1-2; TRBD1 agrees at 7 bases. The junction had 4 bases not matched to a gene; V was cut back by 3 bases and J by 3 bases. CDR1 and CDR2 from the germline V gene are SQVTM and ANQGSEA. There are 13 residues in the CDR3. CDR3 coding DNA: TGCAGCGTTGAGAACAGGGGATACTATGGCTACACCTTC. This sequence encodes CSVENRGYYGYTF.

The rearrangement joins TRBV19 to TRBJ2-1, with TRBD2 identical over 9 bases. V was pared by 5 bases and J by 8 bases, with 10 bases of the junction left unmatched. Germline lookup yields CDR1 LNHDA and CDR2 SQIVND (reference sequence). The length of the CDR3 is 15 residues. The DNA for the CDR3 is TGTGCCAGTAGTGCGGGGGGGGTCACGATAGATGAGCAGTTCTTC. It encodes CASSAGGVTIDEQFF.

V and J are TRBV5-1 and TRBJ1-2, with 8 bases lining up with TRBD1. The CDR3 sequence is 15 residues long. Germline lookup yields CDR1 SGHRS and CDR2 YFSETQ. J lost 0 bases, V lost 2 bases, and 3 bases had no gene match. CDR3 in DNA: TGCGCCAGCAGCTTAACAGGGGGAGCTAACTATGGCTACACCTTC. Its translation is CASSLTGGANYGYTF.

This clone was detected only a few times. The chain is built from TRBV18 and TRBJ1-2; the match to TRBD1 covers 8 bases. V shed 2 bases, J shed 4 bases, and the junction held 0 bases outside the gene matches. The CDR3 is 13 amino acids. The V gene's germline CDR1 is KGHSH and CDR2 LQKENI. CDR3 sequence reads: CASSPDRGYGYTF. The CDR3 nucleotides are TGTGCCAGCTCACCAGACAGGGGCTATGGCTACACCTTC.

This clone has only one observation. The chain couples TRBV15 to TRBJ1-2; TRBD1 might be the D (5 bases). The CDR3 covers 15 residues. Looked up from germline, CDR1 is LNHNV and CDR2 is YYDKDF (reference sequence). Trimming left V 0 bases short and J 4 bases short, with 12 bases between. CDR3 in amino acids: CATSRDPGGGYGYTF. CDR3 in DNA: TGTGCCACCAGCAGAGATCCGGGGGGTGGCTATGGCTACACCTTC.

The rearrangement links TRBV9 to TRBJ2-3; D gene unclear. CDR1 is SGDLS, CDR2 YYNGEE, per germline. The CDR3 is 15 amino acids. The V end was cut by 0 bases, the J end by 3 bases, with 11 bases between. CDR3 bases: TGTGCCAGCAGCGTAGCTGGTGTGGAGACAGATACGCAGTATTTT. It yields the protein CASSVAGVETDTQYF.